This T cell receptor beta chain derives from a study of T cells after yellow fever vaccination. Study-wide results and caveats: Re-detected after boosting: most primary clones, around 96% of CD4 and about 89% of CD8. Any FACS-sorted repertoire could hold abundant clonotypes that contaminate it from the bulk population.

Germline CDR1 reads LGHDT; CDR2 reads YNNKEL (reference sequence). This CDR3 is 12 amino acids long. With V trimmed by 1 base and J by 11 bases, 2 bases remained unmatched. UMIs and a universal primer site were added when TCR cDNA was made by 5'RACE template switching. MiXCR was run by TCRdb on the 5' RACE reads, yielding one entry per CDR3 protein. The data contain about 170,000 distinct CDR3 sequences, about 6% of them singletons. This clonotype was observed a handful of times. No antigen is known for it. The TCR sequence derives from a man between 18 and 29 years old who received the YFV17D yellow fever vaccine. This sequence joins TRBV3-1 and TRBJ1-1; 9 positions agree with TRBD1. The source was CD4+ T cells sorted from PBMCs, collected on the day of the first yellow fever vaccination. The CDR3 DNA reads as TGTGCCAGCAGCCAAGGGGACAGGGAGGCTTTCTTT. Protein: CASSQGDREAFF.